This TCR beta chain is drawn from a study of cytomegalovirus exposure and HLA in healthy donors. Germline CDR1 is SGHRS and CDR2 is YFSETQ. Losses at the gene ends were 0 bases for V and 4 bases for J; bases not matched to a gene: 15. This CDR3 has 19 amino acids. Vbeta (60) and Jbeta (13) primers were used in the PCR. The assay was immunoSEQ multiplex PCR, and TCRdb's table has in-frame clones only and misses some. Here the sample spans about 180,000 clones, roughly 75% being singletons. The sequence was collected from a woman aged 25-40 years in good health and CMV-seronegative. This chain links TRBV5-1 with TRBJ2-7; TRBD2 aligns across 11 bases. Specimen: PBMCs. CDR3: CASSLAGGSGGALNYEQYF. In nucleotides, the CDR3 is TGCGCCAGCAGCTTGGCCGGGGGTAGCGGGGGGGCTTTGAATTACGAGCAGTACTTC.